The table lists the clone carrying this TCR beta chain with a count of one. This entry is derived from a study of blood T cell repertoires in COVID-19. Turning to the study itself: Samples came from the United States, Italy and Spain, spanning acute and convalescent COVID-19. Sample material is recorded as cDNA or gDNA derived from T cells, B-cell-depleted T cells, or PBMCs.

This CDR3 region has 14 residues. V was pared by 1 base and J by 7 bases, with 8 bases between. In germline, CDR1 is SGHVS, CDR2 FNYEAQ. Original analysis: Researchers report that nucleated cell counts were estimated from reference gene primer amplification. Profiled with immunoSEQ multiplex PCR; TCRdb holds only in-frame clones, not every one. V and J calls and clone size are copied from that table; D and trimming were computed from the DNA. The table shows 250,000 to 300,000 clones, with roughly 86% occurring only once. Enrollees, roughly 18 to 90 years old, lived in 24 US areas. This sequence joins TRBV7-6 and TRBJ1-6; D not certain. The TCR comes from a woman aged 45-59 years who had been exposed to COVID-19. Sequenced input: PBMCs or T cells enriched from blood (not recorded which). CDR3 amino acids: CASSLVPENSPLHF. The CDR3 nucleotides read TGTGCCAGCAGCTTAGTGCCGGAGAATTCACCCCTCCACTTT.